This T cell receptor (beta chain) was profiled in a study of cytomegalovirus exposure and HLA in healthy donors. Regarding the study as a whole: Analysis was carried out at a later point, and it linked a missense DCLRE1C variant to TCR beta V- and J-gene trimming.

With respect to this clone: Its antigen is still unknown.

CDR1 is ENHRY and CDR2 is SYGVKD in the germline V gene. The CDR3 runs to 12 residues. The PCR used 60 Vbeta and 13 Jbeta primers. Sequencing used immunoSEQ multiplex PCR; TCRdb keeps in-frame clones, though not all of them. The sample has around 95,000 clones; 75% to 85% are singletons. The sequencing input was PBMCs. V gene TRBV10-3 combines with J gene TRBJ2-5; D is unresolved. With the DNA end fitting TRBJ2-7 better, the J assignment may be wrong. The sequence came from a man aged 30 to 45 in good health and CMV-seropositive. The CDR3 is CAISEKSIEQYF. CDR3 in DNA: TGTGCCATCAGTGAGAAGTCCATCGAGCAGTACTTC.